This paragraph reports one T cell receptor (beta chain). This clonotype was found many times. Its specific antigen is unknown. Base qualities are not provided; no much larger clone lies one nucleotide away. The CDR3 runs 16 residues from the cysteine to the phenylalanine. Kept here is only the CDR3 DNA, which spans 48 bases and is read in frame from base 1. Trimmed from V: 5 bases; trimmed from J: 8 bases; junction bases lacking a gene match: 12. The germline V gene encodes CDR1 SGHVS and CDR2 FQNEAQ. This specimen comes from a study of T cell repertoires in cytomegalovirus infection (dated by TCRdb to the late 2010s). Regarding the study in general: Donor HLA type was relevant to the analysis, because carriage of CMV infection together with the matching HLA type was indicated by public TCR beta signatures.

Broad study findings and their caveats: The ex vivo response was dominated by HLA-C-restricted CMV-specific TCR beta clonotypes, and the single most frequent clonotype in two of eight donors was supplied by these HLA-C-restricted clonotypes. Carriers of CMV infection plus the relevant HLA type were discriminated by the cumulative frequency of public TCR beta family members in the study cohort and in an independent roughly 380-donor cohort.

The data were produced on an Illumina HiSeq 1500. Starting from the raw public reads, TCRdb applied fastp trimming at Q25, assembled clones with MiXCR and retained in-frame beta chains. Every distinct CDR3 protein forms one entry, paired with its most common genes and DNA. The sample table records 150,000 to 200,000 distinct CDR3 sequences; 13% to 15% of these occur just once. Clones ranked in the top ten supply approximately 30% of the sample. This chain joins TRBV7-8 to TRBJ2-1; 10 bases in the junction line up with TRBD2. The clonotype comes from a human donor in good health (CMV status not recorded). Some clones in this sample may be carry-over from other donors' samples. The sequenced sample consisted of PBMCs. The CDR3 reads CASSLKLAGLGHEQFF. In nucleotides, the sequence is TGTGCCAGCAGCCTTAAACTAGCGGGGTTGGGCCATGAGCAGTTCTTC.